This T cell receptor (beta chain) is drawn from a study of pediatric ulcerative colitis. As for the study in general: Disease was pancolitis in over 5 and left-sided in two, histology-confirmed.

General study points: All ulcerative colitis patients, but no controls, carried two rectal clonotypes. Compared with controls, ulcerative colitis showed greater blood-rectum clone sharing.

Some clones are missing from TCRdb's copy, which holds only in-frame ones; the method was immunoSEQ multiplex PCR. Among tens of thousands of clones listed, 70% to 85% were seen once. Regarding this clone: Its antigen remains unidentified.

The CDR3 runs to 16 residues. The V gene's germline CDR1 is SGHTA and CDR2 FQGTGA. V trimming: 5 bases; J trimming: 8 bases; junction bases outside the gene matches: 11. Before the diagnostic colonoscopy, ulcerative colitis patients were free of immunosuppressive medication. The chain uses TRBV7-3 and TRBJ2-2; 10 positions agree with TRBD2. This TCR came from a boy aged 5-17 years with moderate ulcerative colitis. Source material: blood. Here the CDR3 DNA reads TGTGCCAGCAGCCCATTAGCGGGGGGCACTCCGGGGGAGCTGTTTTTT. Protein sequence: CASSPLAGGTPGELFF.